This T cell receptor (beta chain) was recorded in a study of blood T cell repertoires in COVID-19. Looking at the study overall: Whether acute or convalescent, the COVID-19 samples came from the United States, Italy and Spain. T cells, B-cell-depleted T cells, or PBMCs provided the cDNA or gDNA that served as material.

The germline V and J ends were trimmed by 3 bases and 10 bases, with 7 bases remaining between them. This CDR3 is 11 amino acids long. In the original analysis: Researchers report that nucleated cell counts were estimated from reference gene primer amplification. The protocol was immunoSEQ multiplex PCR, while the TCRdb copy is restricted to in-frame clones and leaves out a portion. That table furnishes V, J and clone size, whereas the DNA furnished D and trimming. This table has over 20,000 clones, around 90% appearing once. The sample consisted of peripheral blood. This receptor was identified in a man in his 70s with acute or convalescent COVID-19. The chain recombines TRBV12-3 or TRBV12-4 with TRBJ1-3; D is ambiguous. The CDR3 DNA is TGTGCCAGCAGTTTCCTAATGACCATATATTTT. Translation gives CASSFLMTIYF.